The TCR beta chain described here comes from a study of beta chain features in type 1 diabetes. In regard to this clone: The antigen is unknown.

The whole isolated RNA underwent reverse transcription, so sequencing captured expressed TCRB transcripts. TCRdb's table, derived via immunoSEQ multiplex PCR, lists solely in-frame clones and lacks some. The sample holds under 250,000 clones, 11% to 15% seen once. V lost 0 bases and J lost 0, with 9 bases in between. Germline V gene lookup returns CDR1 LNHNV and CDR2 YYDKDF (reference sequence). This CDR3 region has 17 residues. General observations from the study: It was not settled here whether HLA type affects TCRB rearrangement.

The chain combines TRBV15 with TRBJ2-6; a possible D gene is TRBD2 (5 bases). The TCR originated in a woman in her thirties or forties in good health. What was sequenced was naive CD4+ T cells from blood. The CDR3 loop reads CATSRDRRSSGANVLTF. CDR3 in DNA: TGTGCCACCAGCAGAGATAGGAGGAGCTCTGGGGCCAACGTCCTGACTTTC.